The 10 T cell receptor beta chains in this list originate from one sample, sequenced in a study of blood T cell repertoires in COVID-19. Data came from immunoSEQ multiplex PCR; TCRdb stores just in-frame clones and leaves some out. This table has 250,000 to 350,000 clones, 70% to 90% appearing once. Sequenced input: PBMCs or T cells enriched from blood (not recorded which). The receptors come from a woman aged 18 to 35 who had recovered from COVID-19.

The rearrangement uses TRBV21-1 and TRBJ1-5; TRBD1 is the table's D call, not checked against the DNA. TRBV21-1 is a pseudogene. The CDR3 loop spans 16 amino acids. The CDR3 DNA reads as TGTGCCAGCAGCAAATTGGCAGGCGTTAGCAATCAGCCCCAGCATTTT. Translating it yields CASSKLAGVSNQPQHF.

CDR3 nucleotides: TGTGCCAGCAGTGCGGTCAGCGGAAACTATGGCTACACCTTC. Translation: CASSAVSGNYGYTF. The chain combines TRBV2 with TRBJ1-2; no definite D call. The CDR3 runs 14 residues. Germline V gives CDR1 SNHLY, CDR2 FYNNEI. V dropped 4 bases and J dropped 2 bases, with 11 bases sitting between them.

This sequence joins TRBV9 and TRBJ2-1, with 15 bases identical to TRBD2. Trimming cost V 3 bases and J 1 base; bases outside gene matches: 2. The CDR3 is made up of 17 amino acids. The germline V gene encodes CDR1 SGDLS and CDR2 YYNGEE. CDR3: CASSGGLAGGSYNEQFF. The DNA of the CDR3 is TGTGCCAGCAGCGGCGGACTAGCGGGAGGGTCCTACAATGAGCAGTTCTTC.

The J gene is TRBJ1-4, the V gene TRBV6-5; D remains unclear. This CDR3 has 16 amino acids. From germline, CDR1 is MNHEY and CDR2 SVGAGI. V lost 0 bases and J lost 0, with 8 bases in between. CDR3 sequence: CASSYSGETTNEKLFF. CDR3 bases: TGTGCCAGCAGTTACTCGGGCGAAACAACTAATGAAAAACTGTTTTTT.

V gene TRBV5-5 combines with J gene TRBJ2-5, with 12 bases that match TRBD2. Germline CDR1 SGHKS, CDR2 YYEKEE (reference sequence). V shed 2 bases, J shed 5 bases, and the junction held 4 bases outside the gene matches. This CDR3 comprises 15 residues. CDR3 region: CASSLGLAGRETQYF. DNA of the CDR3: TGTGCCAGCAGCTTAGGACTAGCGGGAAGGGAGACCCAGTACTTC.

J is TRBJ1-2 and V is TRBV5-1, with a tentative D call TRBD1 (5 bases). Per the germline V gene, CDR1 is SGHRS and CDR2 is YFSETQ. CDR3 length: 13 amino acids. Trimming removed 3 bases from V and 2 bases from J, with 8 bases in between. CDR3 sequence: CASSSTENYGYTF. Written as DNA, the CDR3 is TGCGCCAGCAGCTCGACAGAGAACTATGGCTACACCTTC.

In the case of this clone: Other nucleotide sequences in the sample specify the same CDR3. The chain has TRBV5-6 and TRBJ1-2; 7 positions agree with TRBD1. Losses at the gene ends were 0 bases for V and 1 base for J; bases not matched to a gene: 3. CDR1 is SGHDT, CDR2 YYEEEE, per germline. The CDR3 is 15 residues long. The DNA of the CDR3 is TGTGCCAGCAGCTTGGTGGACAGGCTTAACTATGGCTACACCTTC. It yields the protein CASSLVDRLNYGYTF.

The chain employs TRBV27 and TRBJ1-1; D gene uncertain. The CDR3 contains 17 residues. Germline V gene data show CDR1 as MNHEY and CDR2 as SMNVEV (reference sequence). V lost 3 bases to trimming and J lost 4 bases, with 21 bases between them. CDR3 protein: CASSFRIASSRGTEAFF. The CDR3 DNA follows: TGTGCCAGCAGTTTTAGAATTGCCTCATCACGGGGCACTGAAGCTTTCTTT.

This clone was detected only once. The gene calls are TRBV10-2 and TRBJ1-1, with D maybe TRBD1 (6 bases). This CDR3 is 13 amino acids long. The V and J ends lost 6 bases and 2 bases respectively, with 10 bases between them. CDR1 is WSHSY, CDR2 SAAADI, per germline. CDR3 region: CASRGTLNTEAFF. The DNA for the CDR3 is TGCGCCAGCAGGGGGACACTTAACACTGAAGCTTTCTTT.

The CDR3 here is CASTPLGLDQPQHF. The CDR3 nucleotides read TGTGCCAGCACTCCGTTGGGACTGGATCAGCCCCAGCATTTT. V usage is TRBV27 and J usage is TRBJ1-5, with TRBD1 as a possible D gene (5 bases). The CDR3 covers 14 residues. The germline CDR1 and CDR2 sequences are MNHEY and SMNVEV (reference sequence). Trimming stripped 7 bases from V and 5 bases from J, with 15 bases between.